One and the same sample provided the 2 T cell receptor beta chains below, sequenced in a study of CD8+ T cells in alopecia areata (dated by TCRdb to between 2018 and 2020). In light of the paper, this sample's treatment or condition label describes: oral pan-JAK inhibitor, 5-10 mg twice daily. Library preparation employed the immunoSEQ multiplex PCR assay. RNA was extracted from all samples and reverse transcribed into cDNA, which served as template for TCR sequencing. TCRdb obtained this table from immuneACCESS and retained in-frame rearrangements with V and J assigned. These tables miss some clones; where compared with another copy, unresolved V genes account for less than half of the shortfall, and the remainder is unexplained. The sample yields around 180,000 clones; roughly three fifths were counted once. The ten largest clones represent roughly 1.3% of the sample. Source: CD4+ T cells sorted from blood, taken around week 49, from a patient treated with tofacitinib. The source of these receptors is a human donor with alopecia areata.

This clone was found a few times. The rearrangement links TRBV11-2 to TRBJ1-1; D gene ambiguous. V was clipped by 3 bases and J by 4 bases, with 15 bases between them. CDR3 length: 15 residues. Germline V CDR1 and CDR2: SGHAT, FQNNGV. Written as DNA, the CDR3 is TGTGCCAGCAGCTTCTTCCCTCGGGGTCGCACTGAAGCTTTCTTT. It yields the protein CASSFFPRGRTEAFF.

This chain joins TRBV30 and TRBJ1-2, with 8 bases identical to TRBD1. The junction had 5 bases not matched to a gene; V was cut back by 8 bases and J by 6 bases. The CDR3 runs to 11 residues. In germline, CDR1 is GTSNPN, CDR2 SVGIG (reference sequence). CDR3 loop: CATRTGNGYTF. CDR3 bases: TGTGCCACTCGGACAGGGAATGGCTACACCTTC.